These 8 T cell receptor beta chains came from one sample sequenced in a study of sequential checkpoint blockade in melanoma. Using immunoSEQ multiplex PCR, the repertoire was profiled, and TCRdb retains in-frame clones only, with some absent. Here the sample spans about 12,000 clones, under 90% being singletons. Treatment in this sample: randomized to nivolumab then ipilimumab (arm A) or the reverse (arm B). The sequencing here drew on CD8+ T cells sorted from blood (inferred from file names), taken from a patient given nivolumab and ipilimumab in sequence. These receptor sequences come from a human donor with melanoma.

The chain recombines TRBV12-5 with TRBJ2-2; D perhaps matches TRBD1 (7 bases). V lost 5 bases and J lost 7, with 11 bases in between. Germline V gene data show CDR1 as LGHNT and CDR2 as FRNRAP. This CDR3 has 13 residues. CDR3 coding DNA: TGTGCTAGTGGTCAGGGGGGTGACGGGGAGCTGTTTTTT. Its translation is CASGQGGDGELFF.

The chain recombines TRBV7-3 with TRBJ2-3; 7 nucleotides agree with TRBD1. This CDR3 spans 16 amino acids. Germline CDR1 and CDR2: SGHTA and FQGTGA. The trim removed 1 base at V and 0 bases at J, leaving 4 bases unmatched. The CDR3, as DNA: TGTGCCAGCAGCTTAAATTTAGGGGGCAGCACAGATACGCAGTATTTT. It yields the protein CASSLNLGGSTDTQYF.

This rearrangement joins TRBV9 to TRBJ1-2; 9 positions agree with TRBD1. CDR3 size: 17 residues. The germline V gene has CDR1 SGDLS and CDR2 YYNGEE. Trimming cost V 0 bases and J 6 bases; bases outside gene matches: 12. The CDR3 loop reads CASSVAALTGGLNGYTF. As DNA, the CDR3 is TGTGCCAGCAGCGTAGCGGCGTTAACAGGGGGCTTGAATGGCTACACCTTC.

The CDR3 loop is CASSAGRSPLHF. Here the CDR3 DNA reads TGTGCCAGCAGTGCAGGGCGCTCACCCCTCCACTTT. The V gene is TRBV27, the J gene TRBJ1-6; maybe TRBD1 (5 bases). The germline CDR1 and CDR2 sequences are MNHEY and SMNVEV (reference sequence). The ends were cut back, 5 bases at V and 10 bases at J, with 9 bases in the middle. The CDR3 has 12 amino acids.

This clone has more than one count but fewer than ten. The chain employs TRBV4-3 and TRBJ2-7; 11 bases fit TRBD2. Germline V gene data show CDR1 as LGHNA and CDR2 as YSLEER. V shed 3 bases, J shed 5 bases, and the junction held 9 bases outside the gene matches. CDR3 length: 16 residues. CDR3 DNA: TGCGCCAGCAGCCATGGGGATAGCGGGGGGGCGGACGAGCAGTACTTC. Amino acid sequence: CASSHGDSGGADEQYF.

This clone was counted between two and nine times. The chain combines TRBV6-1 with TRBJ2-3, with TRBD2 as a possible D gene (5 bases). CDR1 and CDR2 from the germline V gene are MNHNS and SASEGT. This CDR3 is built from 15 residues. Trimming took off 6 bases at V and 0 bases at J, with 13 bases between the two ends. CDR3 in DNA: TGTGCCAGCAGCCCCCTCGCGGGCAGCACAGATACGCAGTATTTT. As protein: CASSPLAGSTDTQYF.

The chain combines TRBV28 with TRBJ1-1; TRBD1 matches at 9 bases. CDR3 size: 15 residues. V shed 4 bases, J shed 3 bases, and the junction held 6 bases outside the gene matches. CDR1 MDHEN and CDR2 SYDVKM come from the germline V gene. DNA of the CDR3: TGTGCCAGCAGTTCCGGGACAGGGTCGGACACTGAAGCTTTCTTT. It encodes CASSSGTGSDTEAFF.

The chain links TRBV10-3 to TRBJ2-1, with D perhaps TRBD2 (6 bases). The V gene lost 6 bases and the J gene lost 5 bases, with 17 bases spanning the gap. Germline CDR1 is ENHRY and CDR2 is SYGVKD. The CDR3 runs to 15 residues. The CDR3 is CAISLVETRDNEQFF. Written as DNA, the CDR3 is TGTGCCATCAGCTTAGTAGAGACTAGAGACAATGAGCAGTTCTTC.